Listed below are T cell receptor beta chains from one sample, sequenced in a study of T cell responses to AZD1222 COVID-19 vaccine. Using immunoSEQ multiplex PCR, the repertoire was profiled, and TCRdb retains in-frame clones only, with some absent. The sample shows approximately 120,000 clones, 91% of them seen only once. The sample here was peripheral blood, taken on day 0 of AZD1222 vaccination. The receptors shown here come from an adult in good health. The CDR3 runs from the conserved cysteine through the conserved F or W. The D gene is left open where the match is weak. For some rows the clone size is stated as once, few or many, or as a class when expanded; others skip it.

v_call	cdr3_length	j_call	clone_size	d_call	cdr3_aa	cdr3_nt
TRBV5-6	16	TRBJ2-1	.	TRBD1	CASSLSRTGVLNEQFF	TGTGCCAGCAGCTTGTCCCGGACAGGGGTTCTGAATGAGCAGTTCTTC
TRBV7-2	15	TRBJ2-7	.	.	CASSLSRRSSYEQYF	TGTGCCAGCAGCCTCTCCCGGCGGAGCTCCTACGAGCAGTACTTC
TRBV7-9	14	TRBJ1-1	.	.	CASSLGGEDTEAFF	TGTGCCAGCAGCTTAGGAGGGGAGGACACTGAAGCTTTCTTT
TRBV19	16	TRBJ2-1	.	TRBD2	CASSIEKGRGEDEQFF	TGTGCCAGTAGTATAGAAAAAGGGCGGGGGGAGGATGAGCAGTTCTTC
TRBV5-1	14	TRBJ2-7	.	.	CASSVVGQEREQYF	TGCGCCAGCAGCGTAGTAGGGCAGGAACGCGAGCAGTACTTC
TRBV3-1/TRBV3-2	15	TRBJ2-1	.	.	CASSEDGIQTNEQFF	TGTGCCAGCAGCGAGGACGGTATCCAGACAAATGAGCAGTTCTTC
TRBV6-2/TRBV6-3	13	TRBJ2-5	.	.	CASSRAQSETQYF	TGTGCCAGCAGCCGGGCCCAATCCGAGACCCAGTACTTC
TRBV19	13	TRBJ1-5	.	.	CASSPDLNQPQHF	TGTGCCAGTAGTCCAGACCTTAATCAGCCCCAGCATTTT
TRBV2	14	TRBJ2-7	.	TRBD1	CASSAQGASGEQYF	TGTGCCAGCAGCGCCCAGGGGGCCTCGGGCGAGCAGTACTTC
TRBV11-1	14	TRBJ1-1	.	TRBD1	CASGIQGGNTEAFF	TGTGCCAGCGGGATACAGGGGGGGAACACTGAAGCTTTCTTT
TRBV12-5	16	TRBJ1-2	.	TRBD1	CAIGGGTGNFVSGYTF	TGTGCTATTGGGGGTGGGACAGGGAATTTTGTTAGTGGCTACACCTTC
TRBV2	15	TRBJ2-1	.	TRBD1	CASSEDRVGSNEQFF	TGTGCCAGCAGCGAGGACAGGGTGGGCTCCAATGAGCAGTTCTTC
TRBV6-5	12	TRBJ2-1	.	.	CASSYGINEQFF	TGTGCCAGCAGTTACGGGATCAATGAGCAGTTCTTC
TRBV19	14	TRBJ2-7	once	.	CASSFSASAYEQYF	TGTGCCAGTAGTTTTTCAGCGTCCGCCTACGAGCAGTACTTC
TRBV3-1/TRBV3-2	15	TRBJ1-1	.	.	CASTSARAGGTEAFF	TGTGCCAGCACCTCTGCACGGGCCGGGGGCACTGAAGCTTTCTTT
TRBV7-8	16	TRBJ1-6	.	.	CASSLDTYTNNSPLHF	TGTGCCAGCAGCTTAGATACGTACACAAATAATTCACCCCTCCACTTT
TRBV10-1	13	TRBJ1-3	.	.	CASSETEGNTIYF	TGCGCCAGCAGCGAGACTGAAGGAAACACCATATATTTT
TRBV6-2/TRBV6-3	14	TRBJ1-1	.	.	CASSYRQMNTEAFF	TGTGCCAGCAGTTACAGACAGATGAACACTGAAGCTTTCTTT
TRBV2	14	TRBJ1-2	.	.	CASRPDRSNYGYTF	TGTGCCAGCCGTCCGGACAGATCTAACTATGGCTACACCTTC
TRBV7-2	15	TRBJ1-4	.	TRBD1	CASSFARDRGEKLFF	TGTGCCAGCAGCTTTGCCCGGGACAGGGGAGAAAAACTGTTTTTT
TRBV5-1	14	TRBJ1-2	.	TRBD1	CASSSGDRFYGYTF	TGCGCCAGCAGCTCGGGGGACAGATTTTATGGCTACACCTTC
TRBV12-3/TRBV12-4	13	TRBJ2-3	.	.	CASSLSGTDTQYF	TGTGCCAGCAGTTTATCGGGCACAGATACGCAGTATTTT
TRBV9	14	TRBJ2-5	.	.	CASSVGQVSETQYF	TGTGCCAGCAGCGTAGGGCAGGTATCAGAGACCCAGTACTTC
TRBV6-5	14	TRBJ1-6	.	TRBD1	CASSLGTANSPLHF	TGTGCCAGCAGTTTGGGGACAGCCAATTCACCCCTCCACTTT